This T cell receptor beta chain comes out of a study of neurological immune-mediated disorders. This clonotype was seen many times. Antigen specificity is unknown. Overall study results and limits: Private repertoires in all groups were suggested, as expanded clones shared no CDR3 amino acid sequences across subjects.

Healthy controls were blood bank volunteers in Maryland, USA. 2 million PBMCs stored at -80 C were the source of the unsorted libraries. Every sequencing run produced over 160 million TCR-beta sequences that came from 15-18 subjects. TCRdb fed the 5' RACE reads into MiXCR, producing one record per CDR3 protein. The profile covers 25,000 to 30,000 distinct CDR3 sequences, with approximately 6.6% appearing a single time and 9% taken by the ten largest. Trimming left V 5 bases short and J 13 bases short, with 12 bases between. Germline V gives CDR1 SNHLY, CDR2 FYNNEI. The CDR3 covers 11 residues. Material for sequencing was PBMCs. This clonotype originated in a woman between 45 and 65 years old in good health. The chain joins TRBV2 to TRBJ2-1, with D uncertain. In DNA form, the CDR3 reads TGTGCCAGCAGTCTGAATCTTGAACAGTTCTTC. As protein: CASSLNLEQFF.